This T cell receptor (beta chain) was documented in a study of cytotoxic CD8 clonotypes in ibrutinib-treated CLL. In the study overall: The patient breakdown showed more than 9 relapsed/refractory and about 16 treatment-naive cases, with approximately 18 IGHV unmutated.

CDR1 SGDLS and CDR2 YYNGEE come from the germline V gene. The V gene end was trimmed by 2 bases and the J gene end by 2 bases; junction bases not matched to a gene: 11. This CDR3 has 17 residues. Study-level results: At ibrutinib response, clonality increased, and at progression it declined back toward baseline.

Concerning this clone: Antigen: not known.

This table comes from immunoSEQ multiplex PCR, and its TCRdb copy is limited to in-frame clones, with some not included. Among 160,000 or so clones listed, approximately 90% were seen once. This chain connects TRBV9 to TRBJ2-3; TRBD1 matches at 7 bases. Source: PBMCs, taken at disease progression, from a patient treated with ibrutinib. The origin of this receptor is a human donor with chronic lymphocytic leukemia. The DNA for the CDR3 is TGTGCCAGCAGCGTTAGGGGACAGAGCGCTCTCACAGATACGCAGTATTTT. This gives the protein CASSVRGQSALTDTQYF.